A selection of T cell receptor beta chains follows, all from one sample in a study of blood T cell repertoires in COVID-19. Measured with immunoSEQ multiplex PCR; TCRdb has only the in-frame clones, and not every one. The sample yields about 210,000 clones, around 80% seen once. The specimen sequenced was peripheral blood. The origin of the receptors is a woman in her 70s with acute or convalescent COVID-19. Both conserved end residues are trimmed from each CDR3.

V	CDR3
TRBV6-5	ASSQPGGLRDGYT
TRBV5-1	ASSQADRGDTGELF
TRBV5-1	ASTSTGGGSGNTIY
TRBV24-1	ATSDLETSGYNEQF
TRBV13	ASSKGHLPPSYGYT
TRBV7-2	ASSPQGFNSGQY
TRBV7-9	ASSLSPAGTGELF
TRBV7-2	ASSLGLNNEQF
TRBV2	ASSPGSTDTQY
TRBV5-1	ASSLSLAVLAEQF
TRBV6-2/TRBV6-3	ASSVPGTVNTGELF
TRBV7-2	ASSPGTVNTIY
TRBV9	ASSVALGQAGGYT
TRBV10-3	AISESMSGNQPQH
TRBV4-3	ASSQDHRETDTQY
TRBV5-1	ASSLARAGDTQY
TRBV5-1	ASSLGGGLTDTQY
TRBV18	ASSRGRPNTGELF
TRBV18	ASSKGTSGGADTQY
TRBV3-1/TRBV3-2	ASSQDQGIAGNTIY
TRBV27	ASSFGGAAYGYT
TRBV14	ASSHGSLFYEQY
TRBV7-2	ASSLRHGTNDGYT
TRBV20-1	SASLSQSTNSPLH
TRBV27	ASSLGGGPDEQF
TRBV9	ASSLGTSGGTYEQY
TRBV24-1	ATSDPRQGLNSPLH
TRBV11-2	ASSFPGFDGELF